These 18 T cell receptor beta chains originate from one sample sequenced in a study of technical replicates of blood from several donors. The protocol was immunoSEQ multiplex PCR, while the TCRdb copy is restricted to in-frame clones and leaves out a portion. Among about 75,000 clones listed, around 97% were seen once. The sample taken for sequencing was T cells isolated from PBMCs. Receptors originate from a human donor in good health.

The chain has TRBV4-3 and TRBJ2-2; TRBD1 is a possible D gene (5 bases). The ends were cut back, 0 bases at V and 1 base at J, with 12 bases in the middle. This CDR3 is built from 17 residues. Germline V gene data show CDR1 as LGHNA and CDR2 as YSLEER. The CDR3 protein is CASSQEPQGQNTGELFF. The CDR3 DNA reads TGCGCCAGCAGCCAAGAGCCGCAGGGTCAGAACACCGGGGAGCTGTTTTTT.

The rearrangement joins TRBV4-1 to TRBJ1-3, with 11 bases fitting TRBD1. The J segment lost 0 bases and the V segment lost 3 bases, leaving 13 bases of the junction unmatched. The CDR3 consists of 20 residues. Germline assignment: CDR1 MGHRA and CDR2 YSYEKL. The CDR3 spells CASSHRTDRGLIFSGNTIYF. The CDR3 nucleotides are TGCGCCAGCAGCCACCGAACGGACAGGGGGCTAATCTTCTCTGGAAACACCATATATTTT.

The chain links TRBV6-6 to TRBJ2-7, with 8 positions matching TRBD1. This CDR3 is built from 13 residues. Trimming removed 7 bases from V and 3 bases from J; junction bases left unmatched: 5. Germline V gives CDR1 MNHNY, CDR2 SVGAGI (reference sequence). CDR3 amino acids: CASTFDRGYEQYF. The CDR3 DNA reads as TGTGCCAGCACTTTTGACAGGGGCTACGAGCAGTACTTC.

The chain couples TRBV27 to TRBJ2-1; D is possibly TRBD2 (6 bases). The CDR3 consists of 13 residues. Trimming removed 5 bases at V and 10 bases at J, with 15 bases between. Germline V gene lookup returns CDR1 MNHEY and CDR2 SMNVEV (reference sequence). CDR3 sequence reads: CASSIGGGNEQFF. The DNA for the CDR3 is TGTGCCAGCAGTATTGGGGGAGGAAACGAGCAGTTCTTC.

The V gene is TRBV5-6, the J gene TRBJ1-4, with 9 bases aligning to TRBD1. Germline V lookup: CDR1 SGHDT, CDR2 YYEEEE. J lost 10 bases, V lost 0 bases, and 7 bases had no gene match. The CDR3 runs to 15 residues. The CDR3 bases are TGTGCCAGCAGCTTGGTCGGACAGGGGCCGGGAAAACTGTTTTTT. This gives the protein CASSLVGQGPGKLFF.

The V and J genes are TRBV4-3 and TRBJ1-5, with D unclear. The CDR3 is 13 residues long. V was cut by 0 bases and J by 7 bases, with 7 bases left in between. The V gene's germline CDR1 is LGHNA and CDR2 YSLEER. CDR3 loop: CASSQEGGQPQHF. CDR3 bases: TGCGCCAGCAGCCAAGAAGGCGGACAGCCCCAGCATTTT.

The genes are TRBV5-1 and TRBJ1-2, with a tentative D call TRBD1 (6 bases). Deletions cut 3 bases from V and 8 bases from J, with 11 bases between. The CDR3 sequence is 12 residues long. Germline-derived CDR1 and CDR2 are SGHRS and YFSETQ. CDR3 amino acids: CASSSRGDGYTF. The CDR3, as DNA: TGCGCCAGCAGCTCCAGGGGAGACGGCTACACCTTC.

This chain joins TRBV27 and TRBJ2-7; 9 bases align to TRBD1. This CDR3 region has 14 residues. Germline V gene lookup returns CDR1 MNHEY and CDR2 SMNVEV (reference sequence). J was trimmed by 5 bases and V by 4 bases; bases with no gene match: 6. DNA for the CDR3: TGTGCCAGCAGTTCCGGGACAGGGCCTAACGAGCAGTACTTC. Translating gives CASSSGTGPNEQYF.

The V call is TRBV10-3, the J call TRBJ1-1; 7 bases fit TRBD1. V was pared by 1 base and J by 5 bases, with 4 bases of the junction left unmatched. In germline, CDR1 is ENHRY, CDR2 SYGVKD. The CDR3 length is 14 residues. Here the CDR3 DNA reads TGTGCCATCAGTGAGTTAACAGGGGCGACTGAAGCTTTCTTT. The encoded protein is CAISELTGATEAFF.

The genes are TRBV30 and TRBJ2-1; D is possibly TRBD1 (6 bases). From germline, CDR1 is GTSNPN and CDR2 SVGIG (reference sequence). Trimming shortened V by 0 bases and J by 6 bases, and 12 bases separated the two germline ends. This CDR3 is 14 amino acids long. CDR3 DNA sequence: TGTGCCTGGAGTGTAGCTCTAGGGGGCAATGAGCAGTTCTTC. Residues: CAWSVALGGNEQFF.

The V gene is TRBV25-1, the J gene TRBJ1-4; TRBD1 agrees at 7 bases. V was clipped by 3 bases and J by 5 bases; unmatched bases: 9. The length of the CDR3 is 16 residues. Germline V gives CDR1 MGHDK, CDR2 SYGVNS. The CDR3 loop reads CASSDPMGQRNEKLFF. In DNA form, the CDR3 reads TGTGCCAGCAGTGACCCGATGGGACAGCGGAATGAAAAACTGTTTTTT.

The rearrangement joins TRBV5-5 to TRBJ1-1; possibly TRBD1 for D (6 bases). The CDR3 runs 13 residues. The ends were cut back, 2 bases at V and 3 bases at J, with 8 bases in the middle. Germline CDR1 is SGHKS and CDR2 is YYEKEE (reference sequence). CDR3 sequence (DNA): TGTGCCAGCAGCTTTGACAGGTACACTGAAGCTTTCTTT. It is translated as CASSFDRYTEAFF.

The chain employs TRBV11-3 and TRBJ1-1; D is possibly TRBD1 (5 bases). CDR3 size: 13 residues. Germline CDR1 is SGHNT and CDR2 is YENEEA. V lost 6 bases, J lost 2 bases, and 10 bases lay in between. The CDR3 DNA reads as TGTGCCAGCAGTTATACAGGTAACACTGAAGCTTTCTTT. Protein: CASSYTGNTEAFF.

The V call is TRBV9, the J call TRBJ2-7; 12 nucleotides agree with TRBD2. Germline loops: CDR1 SGDLS, CDR2 YYNGEE. The length of the CDR3 is 16 residues. Losses at the gene ends were 3 bases for V and 2 bases for J; bases not matched to a gene: 6. CDR3 in amino acids: CASSATTSGRPYEQYF. In nucleotides, the CDR3 is TGTGCCAGCAGCGCAACGACTAGCGGGAGACCCTACGAGCAGTACTTC.

The chain joins TRBV7-2 to TRBJ2-7; 11 bases match TRBD2. Losses at the gene ends were 5 bases for V and 7 bases for J; bases not matched to a gene: 16. CDR3 length: 17 amino acids. The germline V gene encodes CDR1 SGHTA and CDR2 FQGNSA. The CDR3 DNA sequence: TGTGCCAGCAGCCTATCCGCAAGGACTAGCGGGCTATGGGAGCAGTACTTC. Protein product: CASSLSARTSGLWEQYF.

The chain's CDR3 is CAWRTSVPKEGDTQYF. For the CDR3, the DNA is TGTGCCTGGAGGACTAGCGTGCCGAAGGAAGGAGATACGCAGTATTTT. J is TRBJ2-3 and V is TRBV30; 8 bases fit TRBD2. The V segment lost 3 bases and the J segment 5 bases; nucleotides outside the gene matches: 13. This CDR3 has 16 amino acids. Germline V gene data show CDR1 as GTSNPN and CDR2 as SVGIG (reference sequence).

The genes are TRBV19 and TRBJ2-1, with 8 bases matching TRBD1. Germline lookup yields CDR1 LNHDA and CDR2 SQIVND (reference sequence). The CDR3 runs 15 residues. V was pared by 7 bases and J by 6 bases, with 11 bases of the junction left unmatched. The CDR3 coding sequence is TGTGCCAGTACCATGGGACAGGCGACATCCAATGAGCAGTTCTTC. Amino acids: CASTMGQATSNEQFF.

The chain couples TRBV5-6 to TRBJ2-4; TRBD1 agrees at 10 bases. V dropped 5 bases and J dropped 1; count of bases not matched to a gene: 12. Germline CDR1 SGHDT, CDR2 YYEEEE. The CDR3 has 18 amino acids. The CDR3 spells CASSITGTGDRAKNIQYF. The CDR3, as DNA: TGTGCCAGCAGTATTACCGGGACAGGGGACAGGGCCAAAAACATTCAGTACTTC.